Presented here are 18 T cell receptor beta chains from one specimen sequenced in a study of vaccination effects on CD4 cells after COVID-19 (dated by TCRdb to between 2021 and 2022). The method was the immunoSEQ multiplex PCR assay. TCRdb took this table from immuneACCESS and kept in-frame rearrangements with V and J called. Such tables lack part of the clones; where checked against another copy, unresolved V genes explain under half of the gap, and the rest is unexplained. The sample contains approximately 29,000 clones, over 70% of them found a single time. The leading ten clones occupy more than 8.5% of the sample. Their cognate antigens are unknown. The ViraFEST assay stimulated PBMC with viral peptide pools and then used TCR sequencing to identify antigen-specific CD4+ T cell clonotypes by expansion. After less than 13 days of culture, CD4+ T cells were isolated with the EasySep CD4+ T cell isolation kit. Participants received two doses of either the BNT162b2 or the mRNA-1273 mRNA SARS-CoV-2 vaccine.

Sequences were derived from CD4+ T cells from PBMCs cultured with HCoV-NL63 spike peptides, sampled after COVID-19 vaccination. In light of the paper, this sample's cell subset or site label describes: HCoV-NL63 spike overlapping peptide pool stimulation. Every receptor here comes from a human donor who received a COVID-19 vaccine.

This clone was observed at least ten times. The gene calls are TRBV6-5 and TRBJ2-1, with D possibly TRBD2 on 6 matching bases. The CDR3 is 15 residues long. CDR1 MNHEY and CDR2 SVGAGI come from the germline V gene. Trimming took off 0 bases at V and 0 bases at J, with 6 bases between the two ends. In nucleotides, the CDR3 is TGTGCCAGCAGTTACTCGACTAGCTCCTACAATGAGCAGTTCTTC. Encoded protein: CASSYSTSSYNEQFF.

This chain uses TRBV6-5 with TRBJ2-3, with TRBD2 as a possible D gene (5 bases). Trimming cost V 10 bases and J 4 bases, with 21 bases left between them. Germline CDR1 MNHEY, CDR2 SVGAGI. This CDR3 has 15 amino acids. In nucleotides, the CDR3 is TGTGCCATCGCGAGTCTAGCTCCACTCCCAGATACGCAGTATTTT. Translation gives CAIASLAPLPDTQYF.

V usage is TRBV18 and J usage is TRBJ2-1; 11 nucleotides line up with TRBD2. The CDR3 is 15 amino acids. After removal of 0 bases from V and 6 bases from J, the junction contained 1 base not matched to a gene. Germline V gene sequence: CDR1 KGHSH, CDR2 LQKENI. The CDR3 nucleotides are TGTGCCAGCTCACCACCTAGCGGGGGGGCCAATGAGCAGTTCTTC. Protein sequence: CASSPPSGGANEQFF.

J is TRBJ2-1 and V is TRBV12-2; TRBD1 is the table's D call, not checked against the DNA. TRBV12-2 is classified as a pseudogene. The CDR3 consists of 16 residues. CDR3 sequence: CASRSPPGQPYNEQFF. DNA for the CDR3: TGTGCAAGTCGCTCCCCACCGGGACAACCATACAATGAGCAGTTCTTC.

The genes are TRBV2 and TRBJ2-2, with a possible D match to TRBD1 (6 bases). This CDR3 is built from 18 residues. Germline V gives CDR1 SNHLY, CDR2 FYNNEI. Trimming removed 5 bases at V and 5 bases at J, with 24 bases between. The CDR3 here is CASSTQKGHNRATGELFF. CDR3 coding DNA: TGTGCCAGCAGTACCCAAAAGGGACATAATCGCGCGACCGGGGAGCTGTTTTTT.

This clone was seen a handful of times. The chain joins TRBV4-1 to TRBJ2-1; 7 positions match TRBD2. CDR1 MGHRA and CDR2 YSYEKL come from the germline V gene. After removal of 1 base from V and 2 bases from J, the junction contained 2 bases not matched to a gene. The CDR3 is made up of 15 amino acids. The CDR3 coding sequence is TGCGCCAGCAGCCAAGGCGGGGGACCCTACAATGAGCAGTTCTTC. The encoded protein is CASSQGGGPYNEQFF.

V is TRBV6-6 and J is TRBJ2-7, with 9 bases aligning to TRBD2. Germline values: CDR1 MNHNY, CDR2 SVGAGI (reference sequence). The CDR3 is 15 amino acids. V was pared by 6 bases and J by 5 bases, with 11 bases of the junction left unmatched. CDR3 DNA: TGTGCCAGCAGCTCCTCTAGCGGGAAGCAAAACGAGCAGTACTTC. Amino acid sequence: CASSSSSGKQNEQYF.

CDR3 protein: CASSHSSSGSYEQYF. The CDR3 DNA sequence: TGTGCCAGCAGTCACTCTAGCTCTGGGTCCTACGAGCAGTACTTC. The rearrangement links TRBV28 to TRBJ2-7; possible D gene TRBD2, 5 bases. Germline V gene sequence: CDR1 MDHEN, CDR2 SYDVKM. Between the trimmed V and J ends, which lost 5 bases and 1 base, there was a span of 15 bases. The CDR3 has 15 amino acids.

DNA for the CDR3: TGTGCCAGCAGCACCAACACAGATACGCAGTATTTT. Its translation is CASSTNTDTQYF. J is TRBJ2-3 and V is TRBV6-5; D is undetermined. CDR3 length: 12 amino acids. Germline V gene data show CDR1 as MNHEY and CDR2 as SVGAGI. Trimming stripped 6 bases from V and 2 bases from J, with 6 bases between.

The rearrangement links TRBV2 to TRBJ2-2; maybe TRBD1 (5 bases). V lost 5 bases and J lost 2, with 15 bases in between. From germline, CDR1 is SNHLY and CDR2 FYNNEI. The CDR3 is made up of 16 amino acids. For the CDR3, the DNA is TGTGCCAGCAGTCCCCGGACACCACTTAACACCGGGGAGCTGTTTTTT. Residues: CASSPRTPLNTGELFF.

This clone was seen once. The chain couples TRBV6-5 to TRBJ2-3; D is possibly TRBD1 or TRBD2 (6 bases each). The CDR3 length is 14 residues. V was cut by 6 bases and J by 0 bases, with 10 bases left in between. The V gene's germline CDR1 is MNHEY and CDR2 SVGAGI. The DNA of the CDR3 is TGTGCCAGCAGGGGGGCGGGGAGCACAGATACGCAGTATTTT. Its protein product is CASRGAGSTDTQYF.

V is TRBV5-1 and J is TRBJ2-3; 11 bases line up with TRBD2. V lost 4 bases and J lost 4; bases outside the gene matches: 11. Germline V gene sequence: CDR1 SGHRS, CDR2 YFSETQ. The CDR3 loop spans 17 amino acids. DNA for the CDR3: TGCGCCAGCAGCATAGGGACAGCGACTAGCGGGGCAGATACGCAGTATTTT. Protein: CASSIGTATSGADTQYF.

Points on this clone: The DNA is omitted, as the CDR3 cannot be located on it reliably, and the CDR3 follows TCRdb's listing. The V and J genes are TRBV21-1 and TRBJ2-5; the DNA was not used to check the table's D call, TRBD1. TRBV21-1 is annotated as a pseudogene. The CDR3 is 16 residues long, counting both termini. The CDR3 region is CASSKADRVGAGAQYF.

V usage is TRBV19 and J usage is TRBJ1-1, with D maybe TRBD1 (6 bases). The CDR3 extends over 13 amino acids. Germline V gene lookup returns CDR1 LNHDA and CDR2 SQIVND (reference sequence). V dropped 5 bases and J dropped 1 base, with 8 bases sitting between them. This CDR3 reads CASSGQPNTEAFF. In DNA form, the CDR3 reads TGTGCCAGTAGTGGACAGCCGAACACTGAAGCTTTCTTT.

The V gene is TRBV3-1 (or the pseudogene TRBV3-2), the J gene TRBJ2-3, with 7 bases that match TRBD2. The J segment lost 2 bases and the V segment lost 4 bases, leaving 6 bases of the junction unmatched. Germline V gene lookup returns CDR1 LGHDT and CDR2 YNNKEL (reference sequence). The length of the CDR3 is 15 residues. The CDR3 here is CASSLPGTTTDTQYF. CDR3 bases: TGTGCCAGCAGCCTGCCCGGGACTACCACAGATACGCAGTATTTT.

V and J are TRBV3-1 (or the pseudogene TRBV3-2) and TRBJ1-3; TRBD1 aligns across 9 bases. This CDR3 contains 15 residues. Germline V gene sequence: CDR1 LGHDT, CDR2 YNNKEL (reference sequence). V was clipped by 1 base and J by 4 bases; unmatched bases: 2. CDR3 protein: CASSQVTGGGNTIYF. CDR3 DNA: TGTGCCAGCAGCCAAGTGACAGGGGGAGGAAACACCATATATTTT.

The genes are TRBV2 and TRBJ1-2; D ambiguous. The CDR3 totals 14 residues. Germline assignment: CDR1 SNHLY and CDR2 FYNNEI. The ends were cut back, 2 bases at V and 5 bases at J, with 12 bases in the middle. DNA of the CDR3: TGTGCCAGCAGTGAAACCGTCAGTGGGTATGGCTACACCTTC. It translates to CASSETVSGYGYTF.

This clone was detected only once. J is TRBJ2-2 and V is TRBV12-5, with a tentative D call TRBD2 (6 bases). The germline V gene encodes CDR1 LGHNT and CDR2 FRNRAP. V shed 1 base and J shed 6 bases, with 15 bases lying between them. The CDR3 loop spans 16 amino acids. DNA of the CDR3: TGTGCTAGTGGTTTGGGTTTGAGACTAGTCGCCGGGGAGCTGTTTTTT. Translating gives CASGLGLRLVAGELFF.